The 19 T cell receptor beta chains below all came from one sample that was sequenced in a study of glioma-infiltrating T cells. Amplification of TCR alpha and beta CDR3 regions from RNA used iRepertoire nested multiplex PCR. TCRdb fed the multiplex PCR reads into MiXCR, producing one record per CDR3 protein. The sample gives more than 300,000 distinct CDR3 sequences, around 45% of which show up once; 12% is in the top ten. Sequenced: glioma tissue, nonneoplastic brain tissue, or PBMCs (not recorded which). These receptors all stem from a human donor with low-grade glioma or glioblastoma, undergoing nonglioma brain surgery, or in good health (not recorded which).

This chain uses TRBV4-3 with TRBJ2-7; the D call may be TRBD1 or TRBD2 (5 bases each). This CDR3 is 16 amino acids long. CDR1 and CDR2 (germline): LGHNA, YSLEER. V lost 1 base to trimming and J lost 1 base, with 14 bases between them. The CDR3 spells CASSQALGDRSYEQYF. In DNA, the CDR3 is TGCGCCAGCAGCCAAGCCTTGGGGGATAGGTCCTACGAGCAGTACTTC.

The chain carries TRBV20-1 and TRBJ1-2, with 8 positions matching TRBD1. This CDR3 comprises 17 residues. Trimming took 6 bases from V and 4 from J; bases not matched to a gene: 19. Germline assignment: CDR1 DFQATT and CDR2 SNEGSKA (reference sequence). In DNA, the CDR3 is TGCAGTGCGATAACGGGCAGGGGGCGTCTATATGCCTATGGCTACACCTTC. Protein sequence: CSAITGRGRLYAYGYTF.

In its sample, this clonotype was seen a few times. The chain joins TRBV27 to TRBJ1-1; possibly TRBD1 for D (5 bases). V dropped 2 bases and J dropped 6 bases, with 10 bases sitting between them. CDR1 and CDR2 from the germline V gene are MNHEY and SMNVEV (reference sequence). The CDR3 is 13 residues long. The CDR3 reads CASSLIGDAEAFF. The CDR3 DNA is TGTGCCAGCAGTTTAATTGGGGACGCTGAAGCTTTCTTT.

Notes on this clonotype: This could be a read error, since a much larger clone is one nucleotide away. The CDR3 spells CATAVQVHNGQFF. The DNA for the CDR3 is TGTGCCACTGCGGTCCAGGTTCACAATGGGCAGTTCTTC. The V call is TRBV27, the J call TRBJ2-1; D gene uncertain. CDR1 is MNHEY, CDR2 SMNVEV, per germline (reference sequence). There are 13 residues in the CDR3.

This clonotype was seen more than once but under ten times. The chain couples TRBV27 to TRBJ2-7; TRBD2 aligns across 11 bases. V lost 5 bases to trimming and J lost 4 bases; unmatched junction nucleotides: 10. This CDR3 contains 16 residues. The V gene's germline CDR1 is MNHEY and CDR2 SMNVEV (reference sequence). CDR3 residues: CASSPRTSGPAYEQYF. Written as DNA, the CDR3 is TGTGCCAGCAGTCCGAGGACTAGCGGGCCGGCGTACGAGCAGTACTTC.

This clonotype was found a few times. The J gene is TRBJ2-1, the V gene TRBV12-3 or TRBV12-4, with 11 bases matching TRBD2. V lost 5 bases, J lost 6 bases, and 9 bases stayed unmatched. The CDR3 contains 16 residues. Written as DNA, the CDR3 is TGTGCCAGCAGTCGCTTACTAGCGGGGGACCCCAATGAGCAGTTCTTC. Protein: CASSRLLAGDPNEQFF.

This clonotype was picked up many times. This chain joins TRBV27 and TRBJ1-5; possibly TRBD1 for D (5 bases). Trimming took 8 bases from V and 2 from J, leaving 13 bases between them. The CDR3 is 14 amino acids. Per the germline V gene, CDR1 is MNHEY and CDR2 is SMNVEV (reference sequence). The CDR3: CASQGLRGNQPQHF. The DNA of the CDR3 is TGTGCCAGCCAGGGTTTGAGGGGCAATCAGCCCCAGCATTTT.

This clonotype was recorded a few times. The rearrangement joins TRBV28 to TRBJ2-2; 12 bases are shared with TRBD2. The CDR3 has 14 amino acids. Germline V lookup: CDR1 MDHEN, CDR2 SYDVKM. The V and J ends lost 9 bases and 5 bases, in that order; junction bases with no gene match: 4. CDR3 in DNA: TGTGCCAGGCTAGCGGGAGGGTGTACCGGGGAGCTGTTTTTT. This sequence encodes CARLAGGCTGELFF.

As for this clonotype: A much larger clone lies a single base off, so this may be a read error. This chain's CDR3 is CATDSSYNKQFF. The DNA for the CDR3 is TGTGCCACCGACTCCTCCTACAATAAGCAGTTCTTC. The chain recombines TRBV6-2 or TRBV6-3 with TRBJ2-1; D is uncertain. The germline CDR1 and CDR2 sequences are MNHEY and SVGEGT. This CDR3 is built from 12 residues.

This clonotype was found a few times. The chain employs TRBV6-1 and TRBJ2-7, with a tentative D call TRBD2 (5 bases). V lost 5 bases to trimming and J lost 0 bases, with 20 bases between them. The CDR3 extends over 17 amino acids. Germline V CDR1 and CDR2: MNHNS, SASEGT. CDR3 protein: CASSFSHRGLGSYEQYF. The CDR3, as DNA: TGTGCCAGCAGTTTTTCCCACCGGGGTTTGGGCTCCTACGAGCAGTACTTC.

This sequence joins TRBV6-5 and TRBJ2-7; 7 bases align to TRBD2. The CDR3 is 14 residues long. The germline gives CDR1 MNHEY, CDR2 SVGAGI. V dropped 2 bases and J dropped 7; count of bases not matched to a gene: 8. DNA for the CDR3: TGTGCCAGCAGTTACGGGAGGGGATTAGAGGAGCAGTACTTC. Translating gives CASSYGRGLEEQYF.

This clonotype was picked up a small number of times. The chain recombines TRBV29-1 with TRBJ2-1; D might be TRBD2 (6 bases). The CDR3 is made up of 13 amino acids. CDR1 is SQVTM and CDR2 is ANQGSEA in the germline V gene. The V end was cut by 8 bases, the J end by 0 bases, with 11 bases between. The CDR3 sequence is CSCGAASYNEQFF. The CDR3 DNA is TGCAGCTGCGGGGCAGCCTCCTACAATGAGCAGTTCTTC.

The chain uses TRBV20-1 and TRBJ2-3; tentative D call: TRBD2 (5 bases). This CDR3 spans 14 amino acids. Trimming removed 1 base at V and 6 bases at J, with 14 bases between. Germline CDR1 and CDR2: DFQATT and SNEGSKA (reference sequence). CDR3 sequence (DNA): TGCAGTGCTAGAGTGAGGGAATTAGGCGATACGCAGTATTTT. As protein: CSARVRELGDTQYF.

This clonotype was seen only a few times. V gene TRBV10-3 combines with J gene TRBJ2-3, with TRBD2 matching over 12 bases. The CDR3 loop spans 14 amino acids. V dropped 7 bases and J dropped 5; count of bases not matched to a gene: 4. Germline CDR1 and CDR2: ENHRY and SYGVKD. This CDR3 reads CAITPGLAGDTQYF. The CDR3 bases are TGTGCCATCACTCCGGGACTAGCGGGAGATACGCAGTATTTT.

This clonotype was counted a few times. The chain recombines TRBV6-1 with TRBJ2-1; 12 nucleotides match TRBD2. Unmatched junction bases numbered 5, after V lost 5 bases and J lost 6 bases. The CDR3 runs to 15 residues. Germline CDR1 is MNHNS and CDR2 is SASEGT. CDR3 in amino acids: CASSRLAGVGNEQFF. The CDR3 nucleotides are TGTGCCAGCAGTCGACTAGCGGGAGTGGGCAATGAGCAGTTCTTC.

This clonotype was counted many times. The chain joins TRBV6-1 to TRBJ2-2, with D perhaps assigned TRBD1 or TRBD2 (5 bases each). Trimming stripped 3 bases from V and 1 base from J, with 15 bases between. The CDR3 consists of 17 residues. Germline lookup yields CDR1 MNHNS and CDR2 SASEGT. CDR3 in amino acids: CASSDGRGPQNTGELFF. The CDR3 bases are TGTGCCAGCAGTGATGGAAGGGGACCGCAGAACACCGGGGAGCTGTTTTTT.

In this sample, this clonotype turned up a few times. This chain links TRBV28 with TRBJ1-2; 9 bases map to TRBD1. CDR1 is MDHEN, CDR2 SYDVKM, per germline. The CDR3 totals 16 residues. V was pared by 5 bases and J by 4 bases, with 11 bases of the junction left unmatched. CDR3 sequence: CASSVPAGTGRYGYTF. CDR3 in DNA: TGTGCCAGCAGTGTCCCCGCCGGGACAGGGCGCTATGGCTACACCTTC.

J is TRBJ1-5 and V is TRBV12-3 or TRBV12-4, with no clear D. The CDR3 length is 14 residues. Trimming pared 7 bases from V and 3 bases from J, leaving 13 bases between. CDR3 in amino acids: CASTLDGINQPQHF. CDR3 DNA sequence: TGTGCCAGCACTCTGGACGGAATCAATCAGCCCCAGCATTTT.

The J gene is TRBJ1-3, the V gene TRBV6-1; 8 positions match TRBD1. This CDR3 is built from 14 residues. V shed 10 bases and J 2 bases; nucleotides not matched to a gene: 7. CDR1 MNHNS and CDR2 SASEGT come from the germline V gene. The CDR3 bases are TGTGCCATCAGGACACAGGGGGCTGGAAACACCATATATTTT. Translation: CAIRTQGAGNTIYF.